This TCR beta chain was documented in a study of blood T cell repertoires in COVID-19 (dated by TCRdb to the early 2020s). Context from the whole study: Collaborator samples came from the United States, Italy and Spain and covered acute and convalescent phases of COVID-19. The repertoires were released in a freely available public database meant as a resource for research on the immune response to SARS-CoV-2. The dataset comprised deeply sampled blood TCRbeta repertoires from subjects exposed to, actively infected with, or recovered from COVID-19. The prospective study material was composed of cDNA or gDNA derived from T cells, B-cell-depleted T cells, or PBMCs. Where available, HLA class I and class II types were taken from metadata supplied by the sample provider and were not determined by assay-based typing. Sample metadata almost always included a de-identified subject ID, COVID-19 status, age in years and sex. The samples were drawn from the first 160 participants of the ongoing ImmuneRACE study and from over a thousand subjects provided by 6 global collaborators. What the authors observed across the whole study: The quantity of clinical and demographic metadata differed by source and by participant and was supplied without curation.

The collaborating institutions used their own protocols to collect whole blood in K2EDTA tubes. For TCRbeta analysis, collaborators shipped samples as frozen whole blood, isolated PBMCs, or DNA extracted from either of those sample types. The germline V gene (reference sequence) sets CDR1 to LGHDT and CDR2 to YNNKEL. The cysteine opens and the phenylalanine closes a CDR3 of 16 amino acids. CDR3 DNA is the only sequence kept; it has 48 bases, read in frame from the first base. Relative to germline, V is 4 bases shorter and J is 3 bases shorter, with 16 bases between their ends. The immunoSEQ Assay, a bias-controlled multiplex PCR, was used to amplify TCRbeta CDR3 regions from genomic DNA. The paper's data handling went like this. The number of nucleated cells in each sample was estimated by amplification of reference gene primers within the assay. Sequence reads were collapsed and filtered to measure the absolute abundance of every unique TCRbeta CDR3 rearrangement. For each sample, productive Simpson clonality was calculated as the square root of Simpson's diversity index across productive rearrangements. The table was pulled from immuneACCESS by TCRdb, which kept in-frame rearrangements only. Such tables lose some clones; where checked, under half of the loss comes from unresolved V genes, and the rest has no known cause. The V and J calls and the clone size are those of that table, but D and trimming were determined from the DNA. Across this sample there are around 100,000 clones, with 75% to 90% seen only once. The leading ten clones occupy under 15% of the sample.

With regard to this clone: Its binding antigen is unknown. No base quality information exists; no much larger clone differs at one position.

The receptor chain draws on TRBV3-1 (or the pseudogene TRBV3-2) and TRBJ1-3; TRBD1 is a possible D gene, resting on 5 matching bases. The sequencing input was peripheral blood. The TCR sequence derives from a human donor in a cohort sampled during active or convalescent COVID-19. In nucleotides, the sequence is TGTGCCAGCAGCCTCAGGGACCGGGGGAGTGGAAACACCATATATTTT. Its coded protein is CASSLRDRGSGNTIYF.